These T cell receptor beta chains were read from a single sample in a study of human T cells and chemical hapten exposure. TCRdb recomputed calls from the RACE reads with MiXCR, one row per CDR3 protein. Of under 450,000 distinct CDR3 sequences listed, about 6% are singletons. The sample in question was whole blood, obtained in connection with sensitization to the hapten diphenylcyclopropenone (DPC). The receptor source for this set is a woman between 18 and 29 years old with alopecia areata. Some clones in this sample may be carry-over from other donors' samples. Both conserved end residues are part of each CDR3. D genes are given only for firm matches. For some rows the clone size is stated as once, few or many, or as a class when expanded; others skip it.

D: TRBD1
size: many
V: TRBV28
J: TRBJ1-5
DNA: TGTGCCAGCAGTTTTGGGACAGGCCCTCGGCATTTT
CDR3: CASSFGTGPRHF

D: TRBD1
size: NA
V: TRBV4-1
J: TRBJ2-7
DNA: TGCGCCAGCAGCCGGACAGGATCTTCCTACGAGCAGTACTTC
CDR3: CASSRTGSSYEQYF

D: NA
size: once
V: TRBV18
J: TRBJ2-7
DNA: TGTGCCAGCTCACCACCCGGGGGAAGTAACTACGAGCAGTACTTC
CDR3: CASSPPGGSNYEQYF

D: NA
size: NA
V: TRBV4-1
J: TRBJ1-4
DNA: TGCGCCAGCAGCCAACTTAAGGTCGAAAAACTGTTTTTT
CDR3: CASSQLKVEKLFF

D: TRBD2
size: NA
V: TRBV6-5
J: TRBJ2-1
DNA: TGTGCCAGCATAGGGACTAAGGCAAATGAGCAGTTCTTC
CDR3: CASIGTKANEQFF

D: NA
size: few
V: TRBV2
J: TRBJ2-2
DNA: TGTGCCGGTCGAGACACCGAGAACACCGGGGAGCTGTTTTTT
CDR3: CAGRDTENTGELFF

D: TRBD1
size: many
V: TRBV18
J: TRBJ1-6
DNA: TGTGCCAGCTCACCACTACGGACAGGACAATCAAATTCACCCCTCCACTTT
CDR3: CASSPLRTGQSNSPLHF

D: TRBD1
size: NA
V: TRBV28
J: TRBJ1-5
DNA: TGTGCCAGCAGTGCCGGGACAGGGGGTCATCAGCCCCAGCATTTT
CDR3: CASSAGTGGHQPQHF

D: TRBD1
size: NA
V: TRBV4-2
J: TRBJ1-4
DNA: TGTGCCAGCAGCCGCGCGCCGGGACAGGGAGATGAAAAACTGTTTTTT
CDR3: CASSRAPGQGDEKLFF

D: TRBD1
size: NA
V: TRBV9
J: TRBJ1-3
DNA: TGTGCCAGCAGCCCCGGGACAGGGGGCTTAGAATTTTCCTCTGGAAACACCATATATTTT
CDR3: CASSPGTGGLEFSSGNTIYF

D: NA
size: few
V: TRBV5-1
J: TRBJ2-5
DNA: TGCGCCACGGTGGAACAAGAGACCCAGTACTTC
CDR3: CATVEQETQYF

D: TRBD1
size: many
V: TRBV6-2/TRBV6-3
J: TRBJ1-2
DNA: TGTGCCAGCAGCATGGGACAGGGACACACCAACTATGGCTACACCTTC
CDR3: CASSMGQGHTNYGYTF

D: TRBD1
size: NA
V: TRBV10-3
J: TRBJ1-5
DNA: TGTGCCATCAGTGAGGCGACAGGGGCCGGCAATCAGCCCCCGCATTTT
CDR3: CAISEATGAGNQPPHF

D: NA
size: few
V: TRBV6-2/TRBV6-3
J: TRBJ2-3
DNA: TGTGCCAGCAGTTACCCTTCCCCGGGGGAGTGGAGCACAGATACGCAGTATTTT
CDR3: CASSYPSPGEWSTDTQYF

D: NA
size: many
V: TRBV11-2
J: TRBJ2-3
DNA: TGTGCCAGCAGCTTACCGCATGGGGTCGCGGGCACAGATACGCAGTATTTT
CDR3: CASSLPHGVAGTDTQYF

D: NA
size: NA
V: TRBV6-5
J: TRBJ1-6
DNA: TGTGCCAGCTCGGCGGGGTCTTGGAATAATTCACCCCTCCACTTT
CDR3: CASSAGSWNNSPLHF

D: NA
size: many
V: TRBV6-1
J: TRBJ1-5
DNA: TGTGCCAGCAGCGGACCTTTAAGTAGTCAGCCCCAGCATTTT
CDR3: CASSGPLSSQPQHF

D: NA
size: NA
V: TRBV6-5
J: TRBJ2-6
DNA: TGTGCCAGCAGTTACTCGATGGGGGCAGGCGGGGCCAACGTCCTGACTTTC
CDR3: CASSYSMGAGGANVLTF

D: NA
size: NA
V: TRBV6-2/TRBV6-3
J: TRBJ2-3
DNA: TGTGCCAGCAGTTACCGGCGGGGTGGAGATACGCAGTATTTT
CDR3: CASSYRRGGDTQYF

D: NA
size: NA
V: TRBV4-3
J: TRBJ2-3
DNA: TGCGCCAGCAGCCCAGAATATCGGGTGGCAGATACGCAGTATTTT
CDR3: CASSPEYRVADTQYF

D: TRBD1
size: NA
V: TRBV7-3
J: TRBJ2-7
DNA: TGTGCCAGCAGTCCTCCGGGACAGGAGGCCTACGAGCAGTACTTC
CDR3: CASSPPGQEAYEQYF

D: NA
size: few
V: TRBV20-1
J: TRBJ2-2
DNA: TGCAGTGCTAGAGATCTCTTCGGAGGGGATCACACCGGGGAGCTGTTTTTT
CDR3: CSARDLFGGDHTGELFF

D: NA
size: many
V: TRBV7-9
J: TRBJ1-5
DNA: TGTGCCAGCAGCTTCGGGTCCAATCAGCCCCAGCATTTT
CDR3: CASSFGSNQPQHF

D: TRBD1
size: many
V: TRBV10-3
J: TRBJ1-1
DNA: TGTGCCATCAACCGGGACAGGGTTGGTAAGAGCCTCCTTCTCAGAGAGAACACTGAAGCTTTCTTT
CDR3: CAINRDRVGKSLLLRENTEAFF

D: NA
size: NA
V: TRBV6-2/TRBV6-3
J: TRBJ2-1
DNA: TGTGCCAGCACCGCTGACCTGCTCCCCTACAATGAGCAGTTCTTC
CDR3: CASTADLLPYNEQFF

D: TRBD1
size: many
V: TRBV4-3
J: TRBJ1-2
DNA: TGCGCCAGCAGCCGGAATCAGGGGGCGGATGGCTACACCTTC
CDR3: CASSRNQGADGYTF